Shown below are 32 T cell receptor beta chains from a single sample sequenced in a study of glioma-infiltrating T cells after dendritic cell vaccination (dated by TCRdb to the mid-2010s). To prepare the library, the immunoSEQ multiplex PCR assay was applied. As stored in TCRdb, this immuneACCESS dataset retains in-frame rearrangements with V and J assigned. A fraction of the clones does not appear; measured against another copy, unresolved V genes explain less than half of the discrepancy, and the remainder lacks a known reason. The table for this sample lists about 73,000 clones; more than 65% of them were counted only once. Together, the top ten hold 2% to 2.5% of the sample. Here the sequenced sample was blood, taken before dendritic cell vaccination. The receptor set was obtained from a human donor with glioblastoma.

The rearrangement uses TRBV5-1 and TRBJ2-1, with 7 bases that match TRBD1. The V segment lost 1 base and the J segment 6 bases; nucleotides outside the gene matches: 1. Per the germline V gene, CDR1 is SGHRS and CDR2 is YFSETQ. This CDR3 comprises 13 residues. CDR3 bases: TGCGCCAGCAGCTTGACAGGGGCCAATGAGCAGTTCTTC. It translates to CASSLTGANEQFF.

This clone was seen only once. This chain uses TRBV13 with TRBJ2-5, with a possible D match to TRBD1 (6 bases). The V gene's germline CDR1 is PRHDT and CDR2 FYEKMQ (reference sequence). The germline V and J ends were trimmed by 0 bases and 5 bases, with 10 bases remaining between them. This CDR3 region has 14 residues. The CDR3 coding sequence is TGTGCCAGCAGCTTAGGCGAGGGGGACGAGACCCAGTACTTC. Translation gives CASSLGEGDETQYF. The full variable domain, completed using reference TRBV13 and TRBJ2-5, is AAGVIQSPRHLIKEKRETATLKCYPIPRHDTVYWYQQGPGQDPQFLISFYEKMQSDKGSIPDRFSAQQFSDYHSELNMSSLELGDSALYFCASSLGEGDETQYFGPGTRLLVL.

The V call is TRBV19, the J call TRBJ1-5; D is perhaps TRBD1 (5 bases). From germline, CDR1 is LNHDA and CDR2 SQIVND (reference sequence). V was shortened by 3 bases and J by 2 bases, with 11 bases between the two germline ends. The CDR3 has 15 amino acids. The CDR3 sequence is CASSIDTRGNQPQHF. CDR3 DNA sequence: TGTGCCAGTAGTATCGACACCAGGGGCAATCAGCCCCAGCATTTT.

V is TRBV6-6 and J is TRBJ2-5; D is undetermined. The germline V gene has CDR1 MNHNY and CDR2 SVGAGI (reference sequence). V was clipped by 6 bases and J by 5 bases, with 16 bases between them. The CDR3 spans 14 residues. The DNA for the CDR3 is TGTGCCAGCAGGCTCCCAGGCGCTGCCGAGACCCAGTACTTC. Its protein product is CASRLPGAAETQYF.

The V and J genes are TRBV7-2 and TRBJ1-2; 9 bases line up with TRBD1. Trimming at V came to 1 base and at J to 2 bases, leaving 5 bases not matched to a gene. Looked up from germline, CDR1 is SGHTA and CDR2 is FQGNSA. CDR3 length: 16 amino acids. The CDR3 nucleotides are TGTGCCAGCAGCTTAGAATCCGGGACAGGGAACTATGGCTACACCTTC. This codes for CASSLESGTGNYGYTF.

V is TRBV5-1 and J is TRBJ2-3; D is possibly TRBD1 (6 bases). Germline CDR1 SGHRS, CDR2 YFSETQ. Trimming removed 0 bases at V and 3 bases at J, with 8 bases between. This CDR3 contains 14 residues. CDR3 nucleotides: TGCGCCAGCAGCTTGGATACAGGGACAGATACGCAGTATTTT. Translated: CASSLDTGTDTQYF. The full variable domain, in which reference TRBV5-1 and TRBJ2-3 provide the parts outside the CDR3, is KAGVTQTPRYLIKTRGQQVTLSCSPISGHRSVSWYQQTPGQGLQFLFEYFSETQRNKGNFPGRFSGRQFSNSRSEMNVSTLELGDSALYLCASSLDTGTDTQYFGPGTRLTVL.

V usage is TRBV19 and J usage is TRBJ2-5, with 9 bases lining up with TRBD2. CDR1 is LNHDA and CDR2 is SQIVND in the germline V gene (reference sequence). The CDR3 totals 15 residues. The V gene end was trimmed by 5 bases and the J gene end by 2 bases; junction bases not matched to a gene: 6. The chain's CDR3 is CASSLLAGEQETQYF. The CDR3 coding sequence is TGTGCCAGTAGTTTGTTAGCGGGGGAACAAGAGACCCAGTACTTC.

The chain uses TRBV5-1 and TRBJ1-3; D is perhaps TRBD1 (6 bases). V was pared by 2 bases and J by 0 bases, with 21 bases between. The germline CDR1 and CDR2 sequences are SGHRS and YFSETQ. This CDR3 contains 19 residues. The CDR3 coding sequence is TGCGCCAGCAGCTTTTTCAGTCCGGGACAACTGAGCTCTGGAAACACCATATATTTT. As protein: CASSFFSPGQLSSGNTIYF. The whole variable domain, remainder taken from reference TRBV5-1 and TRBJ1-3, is KAGVTQTPRYLIKTRGQQVTLSCSPISGHRSVSWYQQTPGQGLQFLFEYFSETQRNKGNFPGRFSGRQFSNSRSEMNVSTLELGDSALYLCASSFFSPGQLSSGNTIYFGEGSWLTVV.

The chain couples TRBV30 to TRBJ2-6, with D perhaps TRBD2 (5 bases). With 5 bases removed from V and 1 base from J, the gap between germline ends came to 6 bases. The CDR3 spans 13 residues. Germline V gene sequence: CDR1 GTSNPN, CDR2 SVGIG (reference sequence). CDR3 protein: CAWRLSGANVLTF. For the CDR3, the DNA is TGTGCCTGGCGACTATCTGGGGCCAACGTCCTGACTTTC.

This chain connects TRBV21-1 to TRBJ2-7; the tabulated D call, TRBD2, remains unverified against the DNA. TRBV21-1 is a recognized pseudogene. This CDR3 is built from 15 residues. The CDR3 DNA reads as TGTGCCAGCAGCAAAGGGGGGCTAGGCGGGGGCGAGCAGTACGTC. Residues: CASSKGGLGGGEQYV.

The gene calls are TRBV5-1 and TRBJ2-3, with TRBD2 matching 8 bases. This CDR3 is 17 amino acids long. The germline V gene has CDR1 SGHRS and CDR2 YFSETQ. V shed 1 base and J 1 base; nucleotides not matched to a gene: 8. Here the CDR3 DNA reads TGCGCCAGCAGCTTGATGCCCAGCGGGAGTGGCACAGATACGCAGTATTTT. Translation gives CASSLMPSGSGTDTQYF.

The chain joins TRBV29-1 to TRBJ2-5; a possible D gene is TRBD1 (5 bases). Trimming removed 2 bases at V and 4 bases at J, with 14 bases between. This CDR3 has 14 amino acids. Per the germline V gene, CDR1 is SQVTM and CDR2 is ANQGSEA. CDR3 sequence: CSVESRAFGETQYF. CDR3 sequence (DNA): TGCAGCGTTGAAAGCAGGGCTTTTGGAGAGACCCAGTACTTC.

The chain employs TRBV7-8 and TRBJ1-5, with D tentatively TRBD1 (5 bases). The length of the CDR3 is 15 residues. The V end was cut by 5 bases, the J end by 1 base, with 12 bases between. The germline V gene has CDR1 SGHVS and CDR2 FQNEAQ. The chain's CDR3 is CASSPAGGSNQPQHF. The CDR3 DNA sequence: TGTGCCAGCAGCCCGGCCGGGGGAAGCAATCAGCCCCAGCATTTT.

As DNA, the CDR3 is TGTGCCAGCAGCTCGGACAGGGGGCGGCTTCAGCCCCAGCATTTT. As protein: CASSSDRGRLQPQHF. This rearrangement joins TRBV2 to TRBJ1-5; 11 bases map to TRBD1. V lost 6 bases to trimming and J lost 6 bases; unmatched junction nucleotides: 7. This CDR3 has 15 residues. Per the germline V gene, CDR1 is SNHLY and CDR2 is FYNNEI.

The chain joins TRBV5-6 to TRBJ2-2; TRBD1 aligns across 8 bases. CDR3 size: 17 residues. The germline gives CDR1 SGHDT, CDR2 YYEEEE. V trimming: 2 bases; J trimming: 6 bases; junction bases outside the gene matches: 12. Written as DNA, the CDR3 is TGTGCCAGCAGCTTTCCGGGCAGGGGGCAGAAGGCCGGGGAGCTGTTTTTT. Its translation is CASSFPGRGQKAGELFF.

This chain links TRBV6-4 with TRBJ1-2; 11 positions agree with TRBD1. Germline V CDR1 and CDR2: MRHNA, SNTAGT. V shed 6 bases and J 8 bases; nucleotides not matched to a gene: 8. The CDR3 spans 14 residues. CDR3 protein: CASSPAGTGGGYTF. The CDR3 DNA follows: TGTGCCAGCAGCCCGGCCGGGACAGGGGGAGGCTACACCTTC.

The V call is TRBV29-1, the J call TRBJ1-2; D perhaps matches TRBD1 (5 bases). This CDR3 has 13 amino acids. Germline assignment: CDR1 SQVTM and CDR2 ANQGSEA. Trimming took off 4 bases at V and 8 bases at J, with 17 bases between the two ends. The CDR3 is CSVAGGEGGGYTF. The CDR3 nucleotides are TGCAGCGTTGCCGGGGGGGAGGGTGGCGGCTACACCTTC.

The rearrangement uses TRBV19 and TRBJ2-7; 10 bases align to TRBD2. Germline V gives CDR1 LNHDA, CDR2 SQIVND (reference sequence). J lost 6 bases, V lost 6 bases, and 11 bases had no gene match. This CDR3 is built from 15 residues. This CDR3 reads CASRPSGSKESEQYV. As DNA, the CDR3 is TGTGCCAGTAGACCTAGCGGGAGTAAAGAGAGCGAGCAGTACGTC.

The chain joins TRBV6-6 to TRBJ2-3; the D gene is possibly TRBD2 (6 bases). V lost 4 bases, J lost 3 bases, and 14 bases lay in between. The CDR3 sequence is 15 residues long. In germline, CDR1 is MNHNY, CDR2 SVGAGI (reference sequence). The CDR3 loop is CASSLGLARTDTQYF. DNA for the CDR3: TGTGCCAGCAGTTTGGGACTCGCCCGAACAGATACGCAGTATTTT.

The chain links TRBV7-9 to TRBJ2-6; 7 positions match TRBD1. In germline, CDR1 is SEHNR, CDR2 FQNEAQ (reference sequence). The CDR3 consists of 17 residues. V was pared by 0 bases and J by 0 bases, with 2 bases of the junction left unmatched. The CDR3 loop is CASSLAGQSSGANVLTF. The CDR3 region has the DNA TGTGCCAGCAGCTTAGCGGGACAGTCCTCTGGGGCCAACGTCCTGACTTTC.

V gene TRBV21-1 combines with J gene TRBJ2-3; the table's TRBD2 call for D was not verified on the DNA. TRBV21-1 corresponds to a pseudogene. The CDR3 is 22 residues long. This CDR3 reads CASSKATTVEGFGTSGSDTQYF. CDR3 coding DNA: TGTGCCAGCAGCAAAGCTACGACCGTTGAGGGTTTTGGGACTAGCGGGAGTGATACGCAGTATTTT.

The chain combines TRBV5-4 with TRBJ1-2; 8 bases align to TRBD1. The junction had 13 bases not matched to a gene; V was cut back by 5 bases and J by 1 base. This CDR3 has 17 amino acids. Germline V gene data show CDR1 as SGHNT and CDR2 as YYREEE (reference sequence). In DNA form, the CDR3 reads TGTGCCAGCAGATCCGCCCGGACAGGGACCTATAACTATGGCTACACCTTC. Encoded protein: CASRSARTGTYNYGYTF.

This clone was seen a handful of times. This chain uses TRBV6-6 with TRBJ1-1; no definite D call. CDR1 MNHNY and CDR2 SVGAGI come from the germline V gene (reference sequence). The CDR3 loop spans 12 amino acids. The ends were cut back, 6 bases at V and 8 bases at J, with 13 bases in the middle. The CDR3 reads CASSLSGVEAFF. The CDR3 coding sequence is TGTGCCAGCAGCCTCTCCGGGGTAGAAGCTTTCTTT.

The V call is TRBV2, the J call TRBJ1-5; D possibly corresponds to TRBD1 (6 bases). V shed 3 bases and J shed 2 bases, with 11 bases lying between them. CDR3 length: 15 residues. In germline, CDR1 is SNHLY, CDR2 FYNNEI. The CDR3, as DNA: TGTGCCAGCAGTGACTCGGACAGCCGCAATCAGCCCCAGCATTTT. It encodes CASSDSDSRNQPQHF.

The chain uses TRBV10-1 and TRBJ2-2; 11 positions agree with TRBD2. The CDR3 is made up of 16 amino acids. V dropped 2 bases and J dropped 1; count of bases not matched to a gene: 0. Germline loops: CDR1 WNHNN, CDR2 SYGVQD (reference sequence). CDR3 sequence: CASSETSGGNTGELFF. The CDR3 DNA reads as TGCGCCAGCAGTGAGACTAGCGGGGGGAACACCGGGGAGCTGTTTTTT.

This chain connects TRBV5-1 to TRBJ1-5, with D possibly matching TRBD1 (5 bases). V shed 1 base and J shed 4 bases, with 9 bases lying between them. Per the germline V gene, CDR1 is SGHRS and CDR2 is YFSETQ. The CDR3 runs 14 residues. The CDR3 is CASSLRGGNQPQHF. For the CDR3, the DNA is TGCGCCAGCAGCTTGCGGGGGGGAAATCAGCCCCAGCATTTT.

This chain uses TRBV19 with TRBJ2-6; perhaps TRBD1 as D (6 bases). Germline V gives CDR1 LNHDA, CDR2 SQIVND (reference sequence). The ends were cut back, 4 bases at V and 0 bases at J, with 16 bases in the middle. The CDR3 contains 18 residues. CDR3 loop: CASSNRAYALSGANVLTF. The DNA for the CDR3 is TGTGCCAGTAGTAACAGGGCTTATGCCCTCTCTGGGGCCAACGTCCTGACTTTC.

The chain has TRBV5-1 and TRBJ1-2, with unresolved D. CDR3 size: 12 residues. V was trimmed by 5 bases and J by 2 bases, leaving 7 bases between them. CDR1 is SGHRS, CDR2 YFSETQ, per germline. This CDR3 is CASRTENYGYTF. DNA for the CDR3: TGCGCCAGCAGAACAGAAAACTATGGCTACACCTTC.

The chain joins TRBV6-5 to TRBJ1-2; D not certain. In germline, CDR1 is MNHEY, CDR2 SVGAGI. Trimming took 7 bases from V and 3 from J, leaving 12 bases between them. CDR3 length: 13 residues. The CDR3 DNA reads TGTGCCAGCACTGGAAGGAGTGACTATGGCTACACCTTC. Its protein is CASTGRSDYGYTF.

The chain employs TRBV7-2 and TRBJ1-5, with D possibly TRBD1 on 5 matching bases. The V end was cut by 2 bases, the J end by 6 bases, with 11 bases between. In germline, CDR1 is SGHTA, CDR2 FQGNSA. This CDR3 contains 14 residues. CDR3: CASSLWGGGQPQHF. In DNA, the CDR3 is TGTGCCAGCAGCTTATGGGGGGGAGGTCAGCCCCAGCATTTT. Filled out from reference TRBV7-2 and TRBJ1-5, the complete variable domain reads GAGVSQSPSNKVTEKGKDVELRCDPISGHTALYWYRQSLGQGLEFLIYFQGNSAPDKSGLPSDRFSAERTGGSVSTLTIQRTQQEDSAVYLCASSLWGGGQPQHFGDGTRLSIL.

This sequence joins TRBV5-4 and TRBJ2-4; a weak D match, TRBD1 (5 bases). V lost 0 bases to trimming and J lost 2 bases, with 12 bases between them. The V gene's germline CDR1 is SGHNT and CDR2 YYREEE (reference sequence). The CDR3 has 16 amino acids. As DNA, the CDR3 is TGTGCCAGCAGCTTGGCCGAACCAGGGTCCAAAAACATTCAGTACTTC. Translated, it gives CASSLAEPGSKNIQYF. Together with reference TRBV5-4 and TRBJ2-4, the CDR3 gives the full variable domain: ETGVTQSPTHLIKTRGQQVTLRCSSQSGHNTVSWYQQALGQGPQFIFQYYREEENGRGNFPPRFSGLQFPNYSSELNVNALELDDSALYLCASSLAEPGSKNIQYFGAGTRLSVL.

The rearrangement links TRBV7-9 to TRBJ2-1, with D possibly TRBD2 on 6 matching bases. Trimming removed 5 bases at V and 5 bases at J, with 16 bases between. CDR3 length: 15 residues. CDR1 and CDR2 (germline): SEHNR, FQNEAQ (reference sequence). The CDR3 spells CASSQTRESHNEQFF. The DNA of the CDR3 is TGTGCCAGCAGCCAGACCCGGGAGTCCCACAATGAGCAGTTCTTC.